The 26 T cell receptor beta chains presented below share a single source sample, sequenced in a study of blood T cells in healthy people across ages (dated by TCRdb to between 2014 and 2016). The library was generated by 5' RACE. A second PCR of about 7 to 12 cycles was performed with a sample-barcoded 5' primer and a J-beta primer mix. In TCRdb, the public reads were trimmed at Q25 with fastp and aligned with MiXCR, with productive beta chains retained. Every entry covers one CDR3 protein and lists the most common genes and DNA from its rows. The sample table holds fewer than 2,000,000 distinct CDR3 sequences, of which 35% to 50% were seen once. The biggest ten clones account for around 23% of the sample. Source material: blood. The receptors derive from a human donor in good health.

The rearrangement joins TRBV7-7 to TRBJ2-1; TRBD2 is a possible D gene (5 bases). The V gene's germline CDR1 is SSHAT and CDR2 FNYEAQ (reference sequence). CDR3 length: 13 residues. The CDR3 loop reads CAGSLAHRAEQFF. The CDR3 DNA sequence: TGTGCTGGCAGCTTAGCGCATCGGGCTGAGCAGTTCTTC. Together with reference TRBV7-7 and TRBJ2-1, the CDR3 gives the full variable domain: GAGVSQSPRYKVTKRGQDVTLRCDPISSHATLYWYQQALGQGPEFLTYFNYEAQPDKSGLPSDRFSAERPEGSISTLTIQRTEQRDSAMYRCAGSLAHRAEQFFGPGTRLTVL.

The chain recombines TRBV5-1 with TRBJ1-2, with 8 bases matching TRBD1. Germline assignment: CDR1 SGHRS and CDR2 YFSETQ. The length of the CDR3 is 20 residues. Trimming cost V 4 bases and J 4 bases; bases outside gene matches: 24. As DNA, the CDR3 is TGCGCCAGCAGCGTATTTAATCCGGGACAGGATATCGGTGGGGTCTATGGCTACACCTTC. Translated: CASSVFNPGQDIGGVYGYTF.

This chain joins TRBV28 and TRBJ2-1; D is possibly TRBD1 (5 bases). CDR3 length equals 13 residues. The V gene lost 6 bases and the J gene lost 3 bases, with 9 bases spanning the gap. Germline CDR1 MDHEN, CDR2 SYDVKM. The CDR3 nucleotides read TGTGCCAGCAGAGGACAAGACTACAATGAGCAGTTCTTC. Amino acid sequence: CASRGQDYNEQFF. The variable domain in full, completed from reference TRBV28 and TRBJ2-1, reads DVKVTQSSRYLVKRTGEKVFLECVQDMDHENMFWYRQDPGLGLRLIYFSYDVKMKEKGDIPEGYSVSREKKERFSLILESASTNQTSMYLCASRGQDYNEQFFGPGTRLTVL.

In the case of this clonotype: Compared with germline, one end of the junction differs, possibly owing to a read error. The chain couples TRBV24-1 to TRBJ2-5; maybe TRBD1 (6 bases). Germline V CDR1 and CDR2: KGHDR, SFDVKD. This CDR3 region has 16 residues. CDR3 nucleotide sequence: TGTGCCACCAGTGCCCAGGGGCGTGTGATCCAAGGGACCCAGTACTTC. It specifies CATSAQGRVIQGTQYF.

The V call is TRBV3-1, the J call TRBJ1-4, with 7 bases fitting TRBD1. Germline lookup yields CDR1 LGHDT and CDR2 YNNKEL (reference sequence). CDR3 length: 15 amino acids. V was pared by 1 base and J by 8 bases, with 7 bases of the junction left unmatched. This chain's CDR3 is CASSQVTGEGEKLFF. The CDR3 DNA sequence: TGTGCCAGCAGCCAAGTAACAGGGGAGGGGGAAAAACTGTTTTTT.

The chain joins TRBV20-1 to TRBJ1-2; 7 bases line up with TRBD1. V was pared by 0 bases and J by 0 bases, with 7 bases of the junction left unmatched. Germline CDR1 DFQATT, CDR2 SNEGSKA (reference sequence). The CDR3 runs to 16 residues. The CDR3 nucleotides are TGCAGTGCTAGAGAGGCCGGACAGGTCTCTAACTATGGCTACACCTTC. It is translated as CSAREAGQVSNYGYTF.

The J gene is TRBJ1-5, the V gene TRBV5-6, with 7 positions matching TRBD1. Looked up from germline, CDR1 is SGHDT and CDR2 is YYEEEE. V was clipped by 4 bases and J by 0 bases; unmatched bases: 4. The CDR3 loop spans 15 amino acids. CDR3 coding DNA: TGTGCCAGCAGCCGCAGGGGGAATAGCAATCAGCCCCAGCATTTT. Encoded protein: CASSRRGNSNQPQHF.

The rearrangement joins TRBV28 to TRBJ2-4; TRBD2 might be the D (6 bases). V was pared by 10 bases and J by 5 bases, with 15 bases between. Germline CDR1 reads MDHEN; CDR2 reads SYDVKM. The CDR3 extends over 13 amino acids. CDR3 DNA sequence: TGTGCCACCCTTGTCCCGGGGGAAAACATTCAGTACTTC. Its translation is CATLVPGENIQYF.

This clonotype was detected only a few times. The chain combines TRBV5-1 with TRBJ2-1; D remains ambiguous. The CDR3 runs to 16 residues. The germline V and J ends were trimmed by 4 bases and 1 base, with 15 bases remaining between them. Per the germline V gene, CDR1 is SGHRS and CDR2 is YFSETQ. CDR3 bases: TGCGCCAGCAGCCGTCAACAACTCGGATCCTACAATGAGCAGTTCTTC. It is translated as CASSRQQLGSYNEQFF.

This clonotype has just a few counts. Germline and junction disagree at one end, which may indicate a read error. The chain combines TRBV7-9 with TRBJ2-5; D might be TRBD2 (6 bases). This CDR3 has 13 amino acids. Germline V lookup: CDR1 SEHNR, CDR2 FQNEAQ (reference sequence). The chain's CDR3 is CANSLNGGETQYF. The CDR3, as DNA: TGTGCCAACAGCTTGAACGGGGGAGAGACCCAGTACTTC. Combining the CDR3 with reference TRBV7-9 and TRBJ2-5 gives the whole variable domain DTGVSQNPRHKITKRGQNVTFRCDPISEHNRLYWYRQTLGQGPEFLTYFQNEAQLEKSRLLSDRFSAERPKGSFSTLEIQRTEQGDSAMYLCANSLNGGETQYFGPGTRLLVL.

This clonotype occurred a few times. This chain links TRBV5-1 with TRBJ1-2; weak D call: TRBD1 (5 bases). Germline V gene data show CDR1 as SGHRS and CDR2 as YFSETQ. The CDR3 extends over 14 amino acids. Trimming took off 4 bases at V and 3 bases at J, with 13 bases between the two ends. Written as DNA, the CDR3 is TGCGCCAGCAGCCGAGAGACAGTCGACTATGGCTACACCTTC. As protein: CASSRETVDYGYTF.

This clonotype was recorded at least ten times. The rearrangement uses TRBV29-1 and TRBJ2-7; D is ambiguous. The CDR3 is 14 residues long. CDR1 is SQVTM, CDR2 ANQGSEA, per germline. V lost 6 bases to trimming and J lost 0 bases, with 15 bases between them. The CDR3 spells CSVARDTTSYEQYF. The CDR3 DNA reads as TGCAGCGTGGCGAGAGACACTACCTCCTACGAGCAGTACTTC.

This chain connects TRBV20-1 to TRBJ2-7, with a tentative D call TRBD1 (5 bases). The CDR3 spans 14 residues. Germline V gene data show CDR1 as DFQATT and CDR2 as SNEGSKA (reference sequence). The DNA of the CDR3 is TGCAGCGCCCTGGGCGGCAGGGCCCCCTACGAGCAGTACTTC. Residues: CSALGGRAPYEQYF.

DNA for the CDR3: TGTGCCAGCAGTTTGTCGATCGGGACAGGGTTGCACGAGCAGTACTTC. Protein sequence: CASSLSIGTGLHEQYF. The chain recombines TRBV27 with TRBJ2-4; 9 bases are shared with TRBD1. The closer fit of TRBJ2-7 to the DNA end suggests the J call may be wrong. The germline V gene has CDR1 MNHEY and CDR2 SMNVEV (reference sequence). The CDR3 sequence is 16 residues long.

The chain couples TRBV11-2 to TRBJ2-1; D is tentatively TRBD1 or TRBD2 (5 bases each). Trimming pared 5 bases from V and 2 bases from J, leaving 13 bases between. Germline loops: CDR1 SGHAT, CDR2 FQNNGV. The CDR3 is made up of 15 amino acids. CDR3 protein: CASSPGRTTYNEQFF. The CDR3 DNA sequence: TGTGCCAGCAGCCCGGGGCGGACCACCTACAATGAGCAGTTCTTC.

The chain has TRBV7-8 and TRBJ2-1; 14 bases agree with TRBD2. The CDR3 is made up of 19 amino acids. Germline loops: CDR1 SGHVS, CDR2 FQNEAQ. Trimming cost V 6 bases and J 0 bases; bases outside gene matches: 10. CDR3 region: CASRGLAGVDPSSYNEQFF. CDR3 DNA: TGTGCCAGCAGGGGACTAGCGGGGGTTGACCCCAGCTCCTACAATGAGCAGTTCTTC. Full variable domain (remainder filled in from reference TRBV7-8 and TRBJ2-1): GAGVSQSPRYKVAKRGQDVALRCDPISGHVSLFWYQQALGQGPEFLTYFQNEAQLDKSGLPSDRFFAERPEGSVSTLKIQRTQQEDSAVYLCASRGLAGVDPSSYNEQFFGPGTRLTVL.

This clonotype showed up just a few times. V and J are TRBV28 and TRBJ2-7; D is perhaps TRBD1 (6 bases). The germline V and J ends were trimmed by 6 bases and 2 bases, with 17 bases remaining between them. This CDR3 is built from 15 residues. CDR1 MDHEN and CDR2 SYDVKM come from the germline V gene. CDR3 DNA: TGTGCCAGCAGGTCGGACAGCCAAGTCCCCTACGAGCAGTACTTC. It encodes CASRSDSQVPYEQYF. Filled out from reference TRBV28 and TRBJ2-7, the complete variable domain reads DVKVTQSSRYLVKRTGEKVFLECVQDMDHENMFWYRQDPGLGLRLIYFSYDVKMKEKGDIPEGYSVSREKKERFSLILESASTNQTSMYLCASRSDSQVPYEQYFGPGTRLTVT.

A few counts support this clonotype. This chain joins TRBV5-1 and TRBJ2-5; 8 positions match TRBD2. This CDR3 has 15 amino acids. With 0 bases clipped from V and 11 bases from J, the junction kept 12 bases outside the gene matches. The germline gives CDR1 SGHRS, CDR2 YFSETQ. CDR3 coding DNA: TGCGCCAGCAGCTTGGATTTCGGGGGGGTTGGGGAGCAGTACTTC. It specifies CASSLDFGGVGEQYF.

V is TRBV29-1 and J is TRBJ2-5; 8 nucleotides line up with TRBD1. V trimming: 6 bases; J trimming: 6 bases; junction bases outside the gene matches: 12. Germline V gene data show CDR1 as SQVTM and CDR2 as ANQGSEA. The CDR3 consists of 14 residues. The CDR3 DNA reads as TGCAGCGTCCACGACAGGGGCCATGGAAAGACCCAGTACTTC. Translation gives CSVHDRGHGKTQYF.

The chain carries TRBV11-2 and TRBJ1-1; the D is unclear. Trimming removed 0 bases at V and 10 bases at J, with 12 bases between. This CDR3 spans 13 amino acids. Germline CDR1 SGHAT, CDR2 FQNNGV. CDR3 sequence reads: CASSLDLTLGAFF. The CDR3 bases are TGTGCCAGCAGCTTAGATCTGACCCTAGGAGCTTTCTTT.

This chain uses TRBV6-5 with TRBJ2-3; a weak D match, TRBD2 (5 bases). V was trimmed by 10 bases and J by 3 bases, leaving 17 bases between them. This CDR3 has 14 amino acids. Germline assignment: CDR1 MNHEY and CDR2 SVGAGI. The CDR3 bases are TGTGCCACATCGGGGTATCTTAGAACAGATACGCAGTATTTT. Translated: CATSGYLRTDTQYF.

This rearrangement joins TRBV29-1 to TRBJ1-1; D perhaps matches TRBD1 (6 bases). The CDR3 contains 14 residues. The germline V and J ends were trimmed by 4 bases and 4 bases, with 16 bases remaining between them. CDR1 and CDR2 from the germline V gene are SQVTM and ANQGSEA. This chain's CDR3 is CSVVVGAVGTEAFF. CDR3 DNA: TGCAGCGTTGTAGTGGGGGCTGTCGGCACTGAAGCTTTCTTT.

The chain combines TRBV28 with TRBJ2-3; tentative D call: TRBD2 (6 bases). The germline V and J ends were trimmed by 5 bases and 3 bases, with 21 bases remaining between them. Germline loops: CDR1 MDHEN, CDR2 SYDVKM. There are 17 residues in the CDR3. The CDR3 bases are TGTGCCAGCAGTCCCCCGGAGGGGCGGGGAGCTACAGATACGCAGTATTTT. Amino acid sequence: CASSPPEGRGATDTQYF.

This rearrangement joins TRBV7-9 to TRBJ2-5; D is ambiguous. Germline CDR1 SEHNR, CDR2 FQNEAQ (reference sequence). The CDR3 is 15 amino acids. V shed 6 bases and J shed 5 bases, with 19 bases lying between them. The CDR3 region has the DNA TGTGCCAGCAGTCCCCGTCGCGAACTTAAGGAGACCCAGTACTTC. It yields the protein CASSPRRELKETQYF.

V is TRBV6-2 or TRBV6-3 and J is TRBJ2-1; tentative D call: TRBD2 (6 bases). Trimming pared 7 bases from V and 7 bases from J, leaving 14 bases between. This CDR3 has 13 residues. CDR1 and CDR2 (germline): MNHEY, SVGEGT. CDR3: CASKGRGRNEQFF. CDR3 sequence (DNA): TGTGCCAGCAAGGGGCGGGGTAGGAATGAGCAGTTCTTC.

The rearrangement links TRBV20-1 to TRBJ2-7; the D gene could be TRBD1 or TRBD2 (5 bases each). Germline CDR1 reads DFQATT; CDR2 reads SNEGSKA (reference sequence). The CDR3 is made up of 13 amino acids. The V and J ends lost 6 bases and 1 base respectively, with 13 bases between them. The CDR3 spells CSAPPGPSYEQYF. In DNA, the CDR3 is TGCAGTGCCCCACCGGGACCGTCCTACGAGCAGTACTTC.